The subject of this entry is one T cell receptor (beta chain). Germline CDR1 reads DFQATT; CDR2 reads SNEGSKA (reference sequence). CDR3 length: 14 residues. The V gene lost 4 bases and the J gene lost 0 bases, with 10 bases spanning the gap. These data belong to a study of CD8 T cells in Susac syndrome. After extraction with the RNeasy kit, 0.5 to 1 ug of the RNA was reverse transcribed using random hexamers. The authors amplified TCR beta CDR3 across 54 Vbeta and 13 Jbeta using immunoSEQ multiplex PCR. TCRdb re-called the immunoSEQ multiplex PCR reads through MiXCR, storing one row per CDR3 protein. The sample has roughly 120,000 distinct CDR3 sequences; around 96% are singletons. Sequencing targeted TCR beta in blood CD8+ and CD4+ T cells. While CD8+ and CD4+ T cells were isolated negatively, TEMRA cells were enriched by FACS.

The sequenced sample consisted of CD4+ T cells from PBMCs. The chain carries TRBV20-1 and TRBJ2-1; D is unclear. The receptor's source is a human donor in good health. CDR3 amino acids: CSAKSGNSYNEQFF. Here the CDR3 DNA reads TGCAGTGCTAAGTCCGGTAACTCCTACAATGAGCAGTTCTTC.